This is a list of T cell receptor beta chains from one sample in a study of human T cells and chemical hapten exposure. TCRdb fed the RACE reads into MiXCR, producing one record per CDR3 protein. The table lists 100,000 to 120,000 distinct CDR3 sequences, roughly a third of them singletons. The input for sequencing was whole blood, taken in connection with sensitization to the hapten diphenylcyclopropenone (DPC). All receptors come from a man in his forties with alopecia areata. Some clones in this sample may be carry-over from other donors' samples. Both conserved end residues are part of each CDR3. D genes are given only for firm matches. Rows may omit the clone size; those that give it use once, few, many or a size class.

D gene: NA; J gene: TRBJ1-1; V gene: TRBV14; clone size: many; CDR3 DNA: TGTGCCAGCAGCCACTACTCAGAAGGGGACACTGAAGCTTTCTTT; CDR3 protein: CASSHYSEGDTEAFF
D gene: NA; J gene: TRBJ2-3; V gene: TRBV20-1; clone size: NA; CDR3 DNA: TGCAGTGGAATCGGGAGTACAGATACGCAGTATTTT; CDR3 protein: CSGIGSTDTQYF
D gene: NA; J gene: TRBJ2-2; V gene: TRBV14; clone size: few; CDR3 DNA: TGTGCCAGCAGCCAAGAATCAAGTGGGAGCTACACCGGGGAGCTGTTTTTT; CDR3 protein: CASSQESSGSYTGELFF
D gene: TRBD1; J gene: TRBJ1-1; V gene: TRBV5-1; clone size: NA; CDR3 DNA: TGCGCCAGCAGTCTCCGGGACAGCAACACTGAAGCTTTCTTT; CDR3 protein: CASSLRDSNTEAFF
D gene: NA; J gene: TRBJ2-2; V gene: TRBV7-6; clone size: few; CDR3 DNA: TGTGCCAGCAGTGTAACCCCGGTTTCTCGGGGCGGGGAGCTGTTTTTT; CDR3 protein: CASSVTPVSRGGELFF
D gene: TRBD2; J gene: TRBJ2-7; V gene: TRBV20-1; clone size: NA; CDR3 DNA: TGCAGTGCTCGGATTGACGGGACTAGCCCCTTTTCCTACGAGCAGTACTTC; CDR3 protein: CSARIDGTSPFSYEQYF
D gene: NA; J gene: TRBJ2-5; V gene: TRBV12-3/TRBV12-4; clone size: once; CDR3 DNA: TGTGCCAGCAGCCAGGAGACCGTACCCCAAGAGACCCAGTACTTC; CDR3 protein: CASSQETVPQETQYF
D gene: NA; J gene: TRBJ1-5; V gene: TRBV29-1; clone size: few; CDR3 DNA: TGCAGCGTTGTAGACAGGAGCAATCAGCCCCAGCATTTT; CDR3 protein: CSVVDRSNQPQHF
D gene: TRBD2; J gene: TRBJ2-1; V gene: TRBV14; clone size: NA; CDR3 DNA: TGTGCCAGCAGCCTGGGACTAGCGGTTTACAATGAGCAGTTCTTC; CDR3 protein: CASSLGLAVYNEQFF
D gene: NA; J gene: TRBJ2-7; V gene: TRBV28; clone size: NA; CDR3 DNA: TGTGCCAGCAGTTTAGAGCGGGCGGTGGAGCAGTACTTC; CDR3 protein: CASSLERAVEQYF
D gene: NA; J gene: TRBJ1-5; V gene: TRBV12-3/TRBV12-4; clone size: NA; CDR3 DNA: TGTGCCAGTCGGCCGGGGTGGGATCAGCCCCAGCATTTT; CDR3 protein: CASRPGWDQPQHF
D gene: TRBD2; J gene: TRBJ2-1; V gene: TRBV6-2/TRBV6-3; clone size: few; CDR3 DNA: TGTGCCAGCCGACTAGCGGGAGGTAATGAGCAGTTCTTC; CDR3 protein: CASRLAGGNEQFF
D gene: NA; J gene: TRBJ2-5; V gene: TRBV7-2; clone size: NA; CDR3 DNA: TGTGCCAGCAGCTTTTCTCGTTTGTTCGGGGAGACCCAGTACTTC; CDR3 protein: CASSFSRLFGETQYF
D gene: NA; J gene: TRBJ2-3; V gene: TRBV20-1; clone size: few; CDR3 DNA: TGCAGTGCTAGAAATGCAGTTCCTAGCACAGATACGCAGTATTTT; CDR3 protein: CSARNAVPSTDTQYF
D gene: TRBD2; J gene: TRBJ2-3; V gene: TRBV7-8; clone size: once; CDR3 DNA: TGTGCCAGCAGCCCCCTGATTTATAGCGGGGGGGATACGCAGTATTTT; CDR3 protein: CASSPLIYSGGDTQYF
D gene: NA; J gene: TRBJ2-1; V gene: TRBV28; clone size: NA; CDR3 DNA: TGTGCCAGCAGGACCTCCAATGAGCAGTTCTTC; CDR3 protein: CASRTSNEQFF
D gene: NA; J gene: TRBJ1-4; V gene: TRBV29-1; clone size: few; CDR3 DNA: TGCAGCGTTCTAAATGAAAAACTGTTTTTT; CDR3 protein: CSVLNEKLFF
D gene: TRBD2; J gene: TRBJ2-1; V gene: TRBV28; clone size: NA; CDR3 DNA: TGTGCCAGCAGCCTAGGACTAGCGGGAGGGGACGGGGAGCAGTTCTTC; CDR3 protein: CASSLGLAGGDGEQFF
D gene: NA; J gene: TRBJ1-1; V gene: TRBV7-8; clone size: NA; CDR3 DNA: TGTGCCAGCAGCTTAGGAGGGCAGGGTGGAGTAGCTTTCTTT; CDR3 protein: CASSLGGQGGVAFF
D gene: NA; J gene: TRBJ2-7; V gene: TRBV6-2/TRBV6-3; clone size: few; CDR3 DNA: TGTGCCAGCACTGACGCTACAGAGCAGTACTTC; CDR3 protein: CASTDATEQYF
D gene: NA; J gene: TRBJ2-7; V gene: TRBV15; clone size: NA; CDR3 DNA: TGTGCCACCAGCAGAGAAGGGCTCTACGAGCAGTACTTC; CDR3 protein: CATSREGLYEQYF
D gene: TRBD2; J gene: TRBJ2-3; V gene: TRBV18; clone size: NA; CDR3 DNA: TGTGCCAGCTCACCTGAGGGGACTAGATCAGATACGCAGTATTTT; CDR3 protein: CASSPEGTRSDTQYF
D gene: TRBD2; J gene: TRBJ2-1; V gene: TRBV7-2; clone size: few; CDR3 DNA: TGTGCCAGCAGCCAAGAGGGACTAGCGGGAGTTGCCTACAATGAGCAGTTCTTC; CDR3 protein: CASSQEGLAGVAYNEQFF
D gene: NA; J gene: TRBJ2-7; V gene: TRBV6-1; clone size: NA; CDR3 DNA: TGTGCCAGCAGCCCCCCTGCGGGGGCCTCCTACGAGCAGTACTTC; CDR3 protein: CASSPPAGASYEQYF
D gene: NA; J gene: TRBJ2-2; V gene: TRBV10-3; clone size: NA; CDR3 DNA: TGTGCCATCCCCGTAGGGCAGGGAGTTAACACCGGGGAGCTGTTTTTT; CDR3 protein: CAIPVGQGVNTGELFF
D gene: TRBD1; J gene: TRBJ1-4; V gene: TRBV5-1; clone size: few; CDR3 DNA: TGCGCCAGCAGCTCCGGGACAGGGGGTGAAAAACTGTTTTTT; CDR3 protein: CASSSGTGGEKLFF
D gene: NA; J gene: TRBJ1-4; V gene: TRBV29-1; clone size: few; CDR3 DNA: TGCAGCGTTGAAGATCCCCTGACGGCCGAAAAACTGTTTTTT; CDR3 protein: CSVEDPLTAEKLFF
D gene: TRBD1; J gene: TRBJ1-5; V gene: TRBV2; clone size: NA; CDR3 DNA: TGTGCCAGCAGTACGGGACAGGGGGTCACGCCCCAGCATTTT; CDR3 protein: CASSTGQGVTPQHF
D gene: NA; J gene: TRBJ2-4; V gene: TRBV7-2; clone size: NA; CDR3 DNA: TGTGCCAGCAGCTTAGGGACAGACAAAAACATTCAGTACTTC; CDR3 protein: CASSLGTDKNIQYF
D gene: NA; J gene: TRBJ2-2; V gene: TRBV14; clone size: NA; CDR3 DNA: TGTGCCAGCAGCCAAGCATTGGGCGGGGAGCTGTTTTTT; CDR3 protein: CASSQALGGELFF
D gene: NA; J gene: TRBJ1-5; V gene: TRBV12-3/TRBV12-4; clone size: NA; CDR3 DNA: TGTGCCAGCAGTGATCAGGGGTCCGCTCAGCCCCAGCATTTT; CDR3 protein: CASSDQGSAQPQHF
D gene: TRBD2; J gene: TRBJ2-5; V gene: TRBV7-2; clone size: NA; CDR3 DNA: TGTGCCAGCAGCTACCCACTAGCGGGAGCTAATCCGGGAGAGACCCAGTACTTC; CDR3 protein: CASSYPLAGANPGETQYF
D gene: NA; J gene: TRBJ2-5; V gene: TRBV4-2; clone size: few; CDR3 DNA: TGTGCCAGCAGCCAAGATCGGATCGAGGGGAATCACCAAGAGACCCAGTACTTC; CDR3 protein: CASSQDRIEGNHQETQYF
D gene: TRBD1; J gene: TRBJ2-3; V gene: TRBV24-1; clone size: NA; CDR3 DNA: TGTGCCACCAGTGATTCACCGGGACAGGGTAGCGAAGATACGCAGTATTTT; CDR3 protein: CATSDSPGQGSEDTQYF
D gene: NA; J gene: TRBJ2-2; V gene: TRBV7-3; clone size: few; CDR3 DNA: TGTGCCAGCACCCCGGACCGGACCGGGGAGCTGTTTTTT; CDR3 protein: CASTPDRTGELFF
D gene: TRBD1; J gene: TRBJ1-2; V gene: TRBV29-1; clone size: once; CDR3 DNA: TGCAGCGCGGGACAGGGGGTTAACTATGGCTACACCTTC; CDR3 protein: CSAGQGVNYGYTF
D gene: TRBD2; J gene: TRBJ2-3; V gene: TRBV5-4; clone size: few; CDR3 DNA: TGTGCCAGCAGCAGCCGGACTAGCGGGTACACAGATACGCAGTATTTT; CDR3 protein: CASSSRTSGYTDTQYF
D gene: TRBD1; J gene: TRBJ2-3; V gene: TRBV7-2; clone size: few; CDR3 DNA: TGTGCCAGCAGCCTAACCGGGACAGGGTATGCCACAGATACGCAGTATTTT; CDR3 protein: CASSLTGTGYATDTQYF
D gene: TRBD1; J gene: TRBJ1-2; V gene: TRBV7-9; clone size: few; CDR3 DNA: TGTGCCAGCAGCTTAGTCGGACAGGGGGCTTGGATCTACACCTTC; CDR3 protein: CASSLVGQGAWIYTF
D gene: TRBD2; J gene: TRBJ2-7; V gene: TRBV18; clone size: NA; CDR3 DNA: TGTGCCAGCTCACCAAGGAGCGGGATTCTTGGCGAGCAGTACTTC; CDR3 protein: CASSPRSGILGEQYF
D gene: NA; J gene: TRBJ2-3; V gene: TRBV5-1; clone size: NA; CDR3 DNA: TGCGCCAGCAGCTTGCGGGGGCTCAGCACAGATACGCAGTATTTT; CDR3 protein: CASSLRGLSTDTQYF
D gene: NA; J gene: TRBJ1-1; V gene: TRBV20-1; clone size: NA; CDR3 DNA: TGCAGTGCCCCGATGACAGGCGGGGGCTCTGAAGCTTTCTTT; CDR3 protein: CSAPMTGGGSEAFF
D gene: NA; J gene: TRBJ1-1; V gene: TRBV14; clone size: NA; CDR3 DNA: TGTGCCAGCAGCCGGAACACGGGCTACACTGAAGCTTTCTTT; CDR3 protein: CASSRNTGYTEAFF
D gene: TRBD2; J gene: TRBJ2-3; V gene: TRBV29-1; clone size: many; CDR3 DNA: TGCAGCGTTGGGCTAGCGGCCACAGATACGCAGTATTTT; CDR3 protein: CSVGLAATDTQYF
D gene: TRBD1; J gene: TRBJ2-4; V gene: TRBV30; clone size: NA; CDR3 DNA: TGTGCCTGGAGTAGAGGACAGGGAAACATTCAGTACTTC; CDR3 protein: CAWSRGQGNIQYF
D gene: NA; J gene: TRBJ1-3; V gene: TRBV4-1; clone size: NA; CDR3 DNA: TGCGCCAGCAGCCAAGTGCCGGGGCTTCTCTCTGGAAACACCATATATTTT; CDR3 protein: CASSQVPGLLSGNTIYF
D gene: NA; J gene: TRBJ2-1; V gene: TRBV30; clone size: NA; CDR3 DNA: TGTGCCTGGAGTGTTACGCCCCCTTTCCGCAATGAGCAGTTCTTC; CDR3 protein: CAWSVTPPFRNEQFF